The sequence of this T cell receptor (beta chain) was determined in a study of metastatic and nonmetastatic thyroid tumors. TCRdb re-clonotyped the PCR reads via MiXCR. This repertoire shows tens of thousands of clones, about an eighth found once; its top ten account for roughly 10%. No treatment had been given to any patient before thyroid surgery. Study results and caveats: When malignant thyroid tumors were compared with benign nodules, TCR beta diversity was reportedly significantly higher in the malignant tumors. This held in both blood and tumor samples.

A word on this clone: Its antigen is not identified. A much larger clone differs by one base, so this may be a read error.

The V gene lost 2 bases and the J gene lost 2 bases, with 23 bases spanning the gap. CDR3 length: 19 residues. In germline, CDR1 is LGHDT, CDR2 YNNKEL (reference sequence). Specimen: blood. J is TRBJ2-3 and V is TRBV3-1; no definite D call. The sequence derives from a female donor with papillary thyroid cancer or a benign thyroid nodule (not recorded which). Some clones in this sample may be carry-over from other donors' samples. CDR3 sequence: CASSQTVGGTTRITDTQYF. In DNA, the CDR3 is TGTGCCAGCAGCCAAACAGTCGGCGGCACGACAAGAATCACAGATACGCAGTATTTT.